A selection of T cell receptor beta chains follows, all from one sample in a study of blood T cell repertoires in COVID-19. Some clones are missing from TCRdb's copy, which holds only in-frame ones; the method was immunoSEQ multiplex PCR. The sample lists 300,000 to 450,000 clones, approximately 92% occurring once. What was sequenced was PBMCs or T cells enriched from blood (not recorded which). Receptors were obtained from a man between 18 and 29 years old who had recovered from COVID-19. Each CDR3 is given with its conserved first and last residue. The order of the fields is J gene, V gene, CDR3 protein.

TRBJ1-4,TRBV3-1/TRBV3-2,CASSQGERGKLFF
TRBJ1-1,TRBV19,CASRRQIDVLDTEAFF
TRBJ1-1,TRBV6-2/TRBV6-3,CASSYATNTEAFF
TRBJ2-2,TRBV2,CASSDREGVGELFF
TRBJ1-5,TRBV28,CASRQGGSNQPQHF
TRBJ2-5,TRBV15,CATELAGATQETQYF
TRBJ1-1,TRBV5-1,CASSLAGGSNTEAFF
TRBJ1-1,TRBV4-2,CASRSDRLGTEAFF
TRBJ1-1,TRBV5-4,CASRVGQGAFTEAFF
TRBJ1-5,TRBV6-1,CASSETGDRNQPQHF
TRBJ1-3,TRBV6-1,CATADHPNSGNTIYF
TRBJ1-2,TRBV7-9,CASSLTTGVSYGYTF
TRBJ1-5,TRBV5-5,CASSLGAGGQPQHF
TRBJ1-5,TRBV6-5,CASSLSIEQPQHF
TRBJ1-2,TRBV9,CASSVGVYGYTF
TRBJ1-2,TRBV2,CAGKTGDLYGYTF
TRBJ1-2,TRBV19,CASSQTLTGGYTF
TRBJ1-3,TRBV7-2,CASSSGGSEGTIYF
TRBJ2-2,TRBV5-4,CASSFDRRSGELFF
TRBJ2-1,TRBV7-6,CASSLVAGGPWNEQFF
TRBJ1-1,TRBV7-2,CASSSGQSNTEAFF
TRBJ2-1,TRBV11-2,CASSLERGLGEQFF
TRBJ2-2,TRBV27,CASNRGSRTGELFF
TRBJ2-1,TRBV27,CASSFGTYNEQFF
TRBJ2-7,TRBV6-5,CASSYSSRRATYEQYF
TRBJ1-4,TRBV7-9,CASSIPVVEKLFF
TRBJ1-5,TRBV5-4,CASSLQGQPQHF
TRBJ1-6,TRBV7-6,CASSLARGVGSYNSPLHF
TRBJ2-2,TRBV19,CASSIAQGIVKELFF
TRBJ1-5,TRBV7-2,CASSPQTSNQPQHF
TRBJ2-1,TRBV10-1,CASSDRGVWVEQFF
TRBJ2-3,TRBV29-1,CSVLTFTTDTQYF
TRBJ1-6,TRBV12-3/TRBV12-4,CASSLGTDSPLHF
TRBJ2-1,TRBV28,CTSGTSAGYNEQFF
TRBJ2-1,TRBV5-1,CASSPSQYNEQFF
TRBJ1-3,TRBV9,CASSGQGTAGNTIYF
TRBJ1-5,TRBV9,CASSVTGDPQPQHF
TRBJ2-3,TRBV7-2,CASSSSGRSADTQYF
TRBJ2-5,TRBV11-2,CASSAFAGGGETQYF
TRBJ2-3,TRBV6-5,CASSWGRGSTDTQYF
TRBJ1-2,TRBV12-3/TRBV12-4,CASRPGQLYGYTF
TRBJ2-1,TRBV4-2,CASSQIPGEGGQFF